These 7 T cell receptor beta chains were sequenced from one sample in a study of blood T cells in healthy people across ages. The second PCR ran roughly 7 to 12 cycles with a sample-barcoded 5' primer and J-beta primers. TCRdb analysed the 5' RACE reads with MiXCR anew, one entry per CDR3 protein. The sample has approximately 1,000,000 distinct CDR3 sequences, 35% to 45% seen once. The sample was blood. The receptors were gathered from a man aged 18 to 29 in good health.

This clonotype was seen more than once but under ten times. V usage is TRBV9 and J usage is TRBJ2-1, with 7 positions matching TRBD2. Germline V lookup: CDR1 SGDLS, CDR2 YYNGEE. The CDR3 has 16 residues. With V trimmed by 0 bases and J by 3 bases, 6 bases remained unmatched. This CDR3 reads CASSVAAGVFYNEQFF. The CDR3 DNA is TGTGCCAGCAGCGTAGCGGCGGGGGTATTCTACAATGAGCAGTTCTTC.

CDR3 amino acids: CASSPITGANSYEQYF. CDR3 DNA: TGTGCCAGCAGCCCGATTACAGGGGCCAACTCCTACGAGCAGTACTTC. The chain links TRBV7-2 to TRBJ2-7, with TRBD1 identical over 7 bases. The length of the CDR3 is 16 residues. The V gene's germline CDR1 is SGHTA and CDR2 FQGNSA. V lost 5 bases, J lost 0 bases, and 10 bases stayed unmatched.

J is TRBJ1-2 and V is TRBV29-1; 7 nucleotides match TRBD1. CDR1 is SQVTM and CDR2 is ANQGSEA in the germline V gene. This CDR3 has 13 residues. V lost 7 bases, J lost 2 bases, and 7 bases stayed unmatched. Here the CDR3 DNA reads TGCAGCGGTTCACAGGGGAAAAACTATGGCTACACCTTC. The encoded protein is CSGSQGKNYGYTF.

V is TRBV12-5 and J is TRBJ2-3; a possible D gene is TRBD2 (6 bases). Germline CDR1 and CDR2: LGHNT and FRNRAP. V lost 1 base and J lost 0, with 17 bases in between. This CDR3 contains 18 residues. This CDR3 is CASGLGLGGGVSTDTQYF. CDR3 coding DNA: TGTGCTAGTGGTTTGGGACTAGGAGGAGGGGTGAGCACAGATACGCAGTATTTT.

The V and J genes are TRBV3-1 and TRBJ1-1; 8 bases match TRBD1. Unmatched junction bases numbered 9, after V lost 5 bases and J lost 1 base. The CDR3 runs 16 residues. Germline CDR1 is LGHDT and CDR2 is YNNKEL (reference sequence). Here the CDR3 reads CASSSRDRGENTEAFF. Here the CDR3 DNA reads TGTGCCAGCAGCTCCCGAGACAGGGGAGAGAACACTGAAGCTTTCTTT.

This clonotype was observed a handful of times. The chain employs TRBV20-1 and TRBJ2-4, with 7 bases lining up with TRBD2. The J segment lost 0 bases and the V segment lost 6 bases, leaving 8 bases of the junction unmatched. Per the germline V gene, CDR1 is DFQATT and CDR2 is SNEGSKA (reference sequence). The CDR3 extends over 15 amino acids. The CDR3 region is CSAPGWEGAKNIQYF. In DNA form, the CDR3 reads TGCAGTGCCCCGGGCTGGGAGGGAGCCAAAAACATTCAGTACTTC.

This clonotype was seen a few times. The chain recombines TRBV5-6 with TRBJ1-2; the D is unclear. Trimming left V 2 bases short and J 8 bases short, with 10 bases between. The CDR3 sequence is 12 residues long. The germline gives CDR1 SGHDT, CDR2 YYEEEE. Here the CDR3 reads CASSFRLDGYTF. The CDR3 DNA is TGTGCCAGCAGCTTCAGACTGGACGGCTACACCTTC.